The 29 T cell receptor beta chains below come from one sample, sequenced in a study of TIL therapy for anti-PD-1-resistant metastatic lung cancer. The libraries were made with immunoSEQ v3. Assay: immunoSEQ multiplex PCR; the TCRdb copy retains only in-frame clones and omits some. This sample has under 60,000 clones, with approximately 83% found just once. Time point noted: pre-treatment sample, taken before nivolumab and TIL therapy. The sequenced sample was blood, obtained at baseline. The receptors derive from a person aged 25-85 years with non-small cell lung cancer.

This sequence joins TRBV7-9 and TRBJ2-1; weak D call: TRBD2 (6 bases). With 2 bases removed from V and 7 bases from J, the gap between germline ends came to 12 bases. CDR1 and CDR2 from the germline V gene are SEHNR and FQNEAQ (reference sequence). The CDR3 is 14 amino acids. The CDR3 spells CASSLLASENEQFF. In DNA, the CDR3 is TGTGCCAGCAGCTTACTGGCTAGCGAAAATGAGCAGTTCTTC. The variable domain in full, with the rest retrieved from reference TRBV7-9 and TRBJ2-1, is DTGVSQNPRHKITKRGQNVTFRCDPISEHNRLYWYRQTLGQGPEFLTYFQNEAQLEKSRLLSDRFSAERPKGSFSTLEIQRTEQGDSAMYLCASSLLASENEQFFGPGTRLTVL.

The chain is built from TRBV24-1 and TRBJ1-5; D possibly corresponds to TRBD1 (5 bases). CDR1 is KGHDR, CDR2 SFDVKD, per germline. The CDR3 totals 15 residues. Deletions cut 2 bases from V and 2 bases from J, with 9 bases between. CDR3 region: CATSDSGGRNQPQHF. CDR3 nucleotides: TGTGCCACCAGTGATTCCGGGGGTCGCAATCAGCCCCAGCATTTT.

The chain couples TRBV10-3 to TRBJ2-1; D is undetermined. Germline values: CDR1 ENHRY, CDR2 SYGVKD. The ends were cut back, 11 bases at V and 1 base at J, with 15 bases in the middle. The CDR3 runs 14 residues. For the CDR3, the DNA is TGTGCCGCATCACCACCGGAATCCTACAATGAGCAGTTCTTC. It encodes CAASPPESYNEQFF.

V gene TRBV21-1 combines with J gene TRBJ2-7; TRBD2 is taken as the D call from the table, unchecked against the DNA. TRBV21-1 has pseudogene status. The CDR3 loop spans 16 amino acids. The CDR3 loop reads CASITPGLRSFYEQYF. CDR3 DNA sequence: TGTGCCAGCATTACCCCGGGTCTCAGATCGTTCTACGAGCAGTACTTC.

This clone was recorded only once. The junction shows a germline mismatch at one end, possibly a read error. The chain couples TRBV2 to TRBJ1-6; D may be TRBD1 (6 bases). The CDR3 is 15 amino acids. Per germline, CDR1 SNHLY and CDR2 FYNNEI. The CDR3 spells CAINIAGRGNSPLHF. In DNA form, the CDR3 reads TGCGCAATCAACATTGCGGGCAGGGGTAATTCACCCCTCCACTTT.

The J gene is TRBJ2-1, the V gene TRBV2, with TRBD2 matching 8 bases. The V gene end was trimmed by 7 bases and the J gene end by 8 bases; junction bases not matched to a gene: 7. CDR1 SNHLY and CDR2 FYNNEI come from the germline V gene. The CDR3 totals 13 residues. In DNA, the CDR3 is TGTGCCAGCAAGCGGGGGCTCCCCCATGAGCAGTTCTTC. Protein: CASKRGLPHEQFF.

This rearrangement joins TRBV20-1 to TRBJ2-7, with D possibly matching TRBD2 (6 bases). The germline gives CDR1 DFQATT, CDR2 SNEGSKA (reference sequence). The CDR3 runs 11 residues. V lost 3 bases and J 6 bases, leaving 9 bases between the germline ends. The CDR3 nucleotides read TGCAGTGCTAGGGGACTGGTCGAGCAGTACTTC. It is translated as CSARGLVEQYF.

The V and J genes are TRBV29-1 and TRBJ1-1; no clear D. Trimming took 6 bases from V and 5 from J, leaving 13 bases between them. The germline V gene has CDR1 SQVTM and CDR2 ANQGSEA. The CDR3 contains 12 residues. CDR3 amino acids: CSVTLPGTEAFF. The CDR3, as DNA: TGCAGCGTAACCCTACCGGGGACTGAAGCTTTCTTT. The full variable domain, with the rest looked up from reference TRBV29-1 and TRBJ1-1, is SAVISQKPSRDICQRGTSLTIQCQVDSQVTMMFWYRQQPGQSLTLIATANQGSEATYESGFVIDKFPISRPNLTFSTLTVSNMSPEDSSIYLCSVTLPGTEAFFGQGTRLTVV.

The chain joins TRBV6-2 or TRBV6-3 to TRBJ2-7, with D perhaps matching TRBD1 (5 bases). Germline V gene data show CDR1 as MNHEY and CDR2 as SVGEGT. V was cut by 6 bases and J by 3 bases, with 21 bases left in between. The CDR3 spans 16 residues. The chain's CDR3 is CASSDSQQVTFYEQYF. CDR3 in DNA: TGTGCCAGCAGCGACTCCCAACAGGTGACTTTCTACGAGCAGTACTTC.

The CDR3 loop is CASSPGQGYEQYF. DNA for the CDR3: TGTGCCAGCAGCCCAGGACAGGGATACGAGCAGTACTTC. This chain connects TRBV13 to TRBJ2-7; 8 nucleotides align to TRBD1. The V segment lost 5 bases and the J segment 4 bases; nucleotides outside the gene matches: 4. CDR1 PRHDT and CDR2 FYEKMQ come from the germline V gene (reference sequence). This CDR3 contains 13 residues.

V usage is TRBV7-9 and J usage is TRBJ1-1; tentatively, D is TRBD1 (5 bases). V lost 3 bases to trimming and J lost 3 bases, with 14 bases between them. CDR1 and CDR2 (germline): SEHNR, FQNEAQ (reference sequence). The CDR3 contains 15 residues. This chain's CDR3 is CASSFKGLGDTEAFF. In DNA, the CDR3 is TGTGCCAGCAGCTTTAAGGGGCTAGGAGACACTGAAGCTTTCTTT. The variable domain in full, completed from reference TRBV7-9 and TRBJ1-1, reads DTGVSQNPRHKITKRGQNVTFRCDPISEHNRLYWYRQTLGQGPEFLTYFQNEAQLEKSRLLSDRFSAERPKGSFSTLEIQRTEQGDSAMYLCASSFKGLGDTEAFFGQGTRLTVV.

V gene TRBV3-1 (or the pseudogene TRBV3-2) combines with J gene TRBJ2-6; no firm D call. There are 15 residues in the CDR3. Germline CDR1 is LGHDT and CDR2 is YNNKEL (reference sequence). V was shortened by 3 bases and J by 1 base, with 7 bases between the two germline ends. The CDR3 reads CASSQPTSGANVLTF. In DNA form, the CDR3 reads TGTGCCAGCAGCCAGCCCACTTCTGGGGCCAACGTCCTGACTTTC.

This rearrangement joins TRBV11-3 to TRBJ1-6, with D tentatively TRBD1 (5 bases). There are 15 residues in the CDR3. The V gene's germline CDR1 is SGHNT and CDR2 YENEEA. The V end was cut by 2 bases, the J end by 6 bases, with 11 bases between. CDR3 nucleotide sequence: TGTGCCAGCAGCTTAACCGGGACTCCTAATTCACCCCTCCACTTT. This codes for CASSLTGTPNSPLHF.

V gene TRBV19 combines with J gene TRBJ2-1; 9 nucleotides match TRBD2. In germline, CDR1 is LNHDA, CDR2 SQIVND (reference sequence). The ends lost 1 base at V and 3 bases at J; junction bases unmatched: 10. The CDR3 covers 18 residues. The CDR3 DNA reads TGTGCCAGTAGTATAGGGTTCCGGCGGGAGGGCCGCTACAATGAGCAGTTCTTC. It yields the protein CASSIGFRREGRYNEQFF.

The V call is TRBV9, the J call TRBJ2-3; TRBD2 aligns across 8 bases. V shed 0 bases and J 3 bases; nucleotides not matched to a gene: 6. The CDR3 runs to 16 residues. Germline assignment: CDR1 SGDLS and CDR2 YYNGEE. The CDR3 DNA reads TGTGCCAGCAGCGTAGCCAGCGGGGGACTTACAGATACGCAGTATTTT. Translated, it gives CASSVASGGLTDTQYF.

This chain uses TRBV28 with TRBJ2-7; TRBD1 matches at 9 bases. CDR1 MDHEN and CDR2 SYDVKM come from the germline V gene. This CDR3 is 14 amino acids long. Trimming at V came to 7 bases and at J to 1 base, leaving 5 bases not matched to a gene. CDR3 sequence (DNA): TGTGCCAGCATTACCGGGACAGGGTCCTACGAGCAGTACTTC. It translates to CASITGTGSYEQYF.

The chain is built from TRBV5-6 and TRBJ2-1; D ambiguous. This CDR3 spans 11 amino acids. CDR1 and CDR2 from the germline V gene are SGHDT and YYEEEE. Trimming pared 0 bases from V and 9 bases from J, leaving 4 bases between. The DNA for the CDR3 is TGTGCCAGCAGCTTGGTAGCTGAGCAGTTCTTC. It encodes CASSLVAEQFF. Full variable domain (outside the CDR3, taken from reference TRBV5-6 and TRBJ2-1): DAGVTQSPTHLIKTRGQQVTLRCSPKSGHDTVSWYQQALGQGPQFIFQYYEEEERQRGNFPDRFSGHQFPNYSSELNVNALLLGDSALYLCASSLVAEQFFGPGTRLTVL.

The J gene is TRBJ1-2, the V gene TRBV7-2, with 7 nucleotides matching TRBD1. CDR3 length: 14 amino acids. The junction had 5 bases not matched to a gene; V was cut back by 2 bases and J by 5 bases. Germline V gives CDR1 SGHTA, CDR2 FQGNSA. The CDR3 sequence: CASSLQGVGYGYTF. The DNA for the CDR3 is TGTGCCAGCAGCTTACAGGGGGTAGGGTATGGCTACACCTTC.

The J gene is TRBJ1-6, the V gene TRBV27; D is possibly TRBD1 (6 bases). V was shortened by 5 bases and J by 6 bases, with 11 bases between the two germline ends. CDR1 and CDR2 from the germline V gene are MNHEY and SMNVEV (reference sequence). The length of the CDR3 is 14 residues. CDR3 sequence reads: CASSHRQVNSPLHF. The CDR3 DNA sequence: TGTGCCAGCAGTCATAGACAGGTTAATTCACCCCTCCACTTT.

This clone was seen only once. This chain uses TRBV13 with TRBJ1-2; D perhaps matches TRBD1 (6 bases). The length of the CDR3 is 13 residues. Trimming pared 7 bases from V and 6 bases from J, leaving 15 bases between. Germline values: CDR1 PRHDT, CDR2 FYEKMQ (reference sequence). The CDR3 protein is CASTGLDSNGYTF. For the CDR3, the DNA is TGTGCCAGCACTGGATTGGACAGCAATGGCTACACCTTC.

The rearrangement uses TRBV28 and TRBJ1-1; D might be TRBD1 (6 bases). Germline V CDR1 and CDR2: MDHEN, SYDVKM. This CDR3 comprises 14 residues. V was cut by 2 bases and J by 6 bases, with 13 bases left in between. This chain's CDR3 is CASSLRGGVPEAFF. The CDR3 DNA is TGTGCCAGCAGTTTACGGGGGGGCGTTCCTGAAGCTTTCTTT.

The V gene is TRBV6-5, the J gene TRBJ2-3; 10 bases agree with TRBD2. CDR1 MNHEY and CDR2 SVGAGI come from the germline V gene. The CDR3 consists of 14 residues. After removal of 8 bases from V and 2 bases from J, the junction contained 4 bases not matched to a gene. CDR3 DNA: TGTGCCAGCCTAAGCGGGGGGGCCACAGATACGCAGTATTTT. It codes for CASLSGGATDTQYF.

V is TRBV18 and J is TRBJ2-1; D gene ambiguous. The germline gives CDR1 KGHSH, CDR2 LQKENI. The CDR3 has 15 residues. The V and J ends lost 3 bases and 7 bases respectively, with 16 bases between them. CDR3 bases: TGTGCCAGCTCACCGCAGTCTAACCCCGCGAATGAGCAGTTCTTC. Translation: CASSPQSNPANEQFF.

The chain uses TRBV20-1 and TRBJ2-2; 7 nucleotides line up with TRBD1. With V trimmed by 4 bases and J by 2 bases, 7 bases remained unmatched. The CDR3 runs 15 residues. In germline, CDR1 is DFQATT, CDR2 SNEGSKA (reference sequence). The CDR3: CSAIDREKNTGELFF. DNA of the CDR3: TGCAGTGCTATTGACAGGGAAAAAAACACCGGGGAGCTGTTTTTT.

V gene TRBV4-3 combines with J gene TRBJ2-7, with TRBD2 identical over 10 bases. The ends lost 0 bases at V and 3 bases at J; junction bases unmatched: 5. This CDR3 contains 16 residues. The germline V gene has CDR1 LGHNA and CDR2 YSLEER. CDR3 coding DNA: TGCGCCAGCAGCCAAGATCGGGCTAGCGGGAGCTACGAGCAGTACTTC. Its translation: CASSQDRASGSYEQYF.

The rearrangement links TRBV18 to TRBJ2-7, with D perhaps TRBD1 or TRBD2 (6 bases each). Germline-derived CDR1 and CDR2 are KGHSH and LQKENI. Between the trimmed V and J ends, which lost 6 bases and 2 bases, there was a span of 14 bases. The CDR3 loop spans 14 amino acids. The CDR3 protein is CASSFSEGAYEQYF. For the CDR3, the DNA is TGTGCCAGCTCCTTCTCGGAGGGGGCCTACGAGCAGTACTTC.

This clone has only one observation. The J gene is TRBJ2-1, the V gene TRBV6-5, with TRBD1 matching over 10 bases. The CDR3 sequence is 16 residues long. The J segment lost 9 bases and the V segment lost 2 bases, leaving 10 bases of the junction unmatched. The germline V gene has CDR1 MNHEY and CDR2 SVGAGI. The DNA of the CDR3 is TGTGCCAGCAGTTACGGGCGACAGGGGGCAGCAAGTGAGCAGTTCTTC. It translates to CASSYGRQGAASEQFF.

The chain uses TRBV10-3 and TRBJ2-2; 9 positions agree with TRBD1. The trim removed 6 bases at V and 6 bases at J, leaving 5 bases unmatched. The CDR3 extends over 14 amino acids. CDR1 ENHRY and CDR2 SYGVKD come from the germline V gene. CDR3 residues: CAIRRTGDAGELFF. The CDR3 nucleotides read TGTGCCATCAGACGGACAGGGGATGCCGGGGAGCTGTTTTTT.

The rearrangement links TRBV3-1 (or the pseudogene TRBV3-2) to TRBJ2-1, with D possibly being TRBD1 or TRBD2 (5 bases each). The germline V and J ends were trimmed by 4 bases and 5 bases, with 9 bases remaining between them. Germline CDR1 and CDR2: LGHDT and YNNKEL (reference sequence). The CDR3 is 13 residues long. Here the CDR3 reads CASSRMGDNEQFF. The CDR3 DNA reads TGTGCCAGCAGCCGGATGGGGGACAATGAGCAGTTCTTC.